This is a list of T cell receptor beta chains from one sample in a study of blood T cell repertoires in COVID-19. Clones were read by immunoSEQ multiplex PCR, and TCRdb kept only the in-frame ones, dropping some. Of 250,000 to 300,000 clones in the sample, about nine tenths were seen once. What was sequenced was PBMCs or T cells enriched from blood (not recorded which). These receptors originate from a woman aged 55-75 years who had recovered from COVID-19. Each CDR3 is given with its conserved first and last residue. D genes are given only for firm matches. Clone size, where shown, is once, few, many, or a class for clones that have expanded.

j_call v_call clone_size d_call cdr3_aa cdr3_nt
TRBJ1-4 TRBV7-9 . . CASRPPWKGTNEKLFF TGTGCCAGCAGGCCACCTTGGAAGGGGACTAATGAAAAACTGTTTTTT
TRBJ1-1 TRBV4-1 . . CASSHTDRKNTEAFF TGCGCCAGCAGCCATACCGACAGAAAGAACACTGAAGCTTTCTTT
TRBJ1-1 TRBV28 few . CASSPQGYTEAFF TGTGCCAGCAGCCCACAGGGTTACACTGAAGCTTTCTTT
TRBJ2-2 TRBV12-3/TRBV12-4 . . CASSLYTGELFF TGTGCCAGCAGTCTCTACACCGGGGAGCTGTTTTTT
TRBJ1-1 TRBV7-2 . . CASSLPSVNTEAFF TGTGCCAGCAGCTTACCGTCAGTGAACACTGAAGCTTTCTTT
TRBJ1-1 TRBV28 . . CASSFVGSRPEAFF TGTGCCAGCAGTTTTGTGGGTTCTAGGCCAGAAGCTTTCTTT
TRBJ1-5 TRBV28 . . CAAAGDKLYQPQHF TGTGCCGCCGCGGGGGACAAGCTTTATCAGCCCCAGCATTTT
TRBJ1-6 TRBV19 . TRBD1 CASSTTGQDSPLHF TGTGCCAGTAGTACGACAGGGCAGGATTCACCCCTCCACTTT
TRBJ2-2 TRBV5-4 . . CASSLIGGVTGELFF TGTGCCAGCAGCTTAATCGGGGGAGTCACCGGGGAGCTGTTTTTT
TRBJ2-1 TRBV5-1 . TRBD2 CASIAGGSSSYNEQFF TGCGCCAGCATAGCGGGGGGGTCCAGCTCCTACAATGAGCAGTTCTTC
TRBJ1-3 TRBV13 . . CASTGGAGNTIYF TGTGCCAGCACGGGGGGGGCTGGAAACACCATATATTTT
TRBJ2-3 TRBV5-1 . . CASRSETNTQYF TGCGCCAGCAGATCCGAGACTAATACGCAGTATTTT
TRBJ1-1 TRBV6-6 . . CASRAYTEAFF TGTGCCTCGAGGGCCTACACTGAAGCTTTCTTT
TRBJ1-6 TRBV3-1/TRBV3-2 . TRBD1 CASSLKVGQGNSPLHF TGTGCCAGCAGCCTCAAAGTAGGACAGGGCAATTCACCCCTCCACTTT
TRBJ2-3 TRBV4-1 . . CASSQDLARMAQYTDTQYF TGCGCCAGCAGCCAAGACCTAGCCAGGATGGCACAATACACAGATACGCAGTATTTT
TRBJ2-6 TRBV5-5 . TRBD1 CASSLGQGFSGANVLTF TGTGCCAGCAGCTTGGGACAGGGATTCTCTGGGGCCAACGTCCTGACTTTC
TRBJ2-3 TRBV28 . . CASSFSTPGTDTQYF TGTGCCAGCAGTTTCTCCACTCCGGGGACAGATACGCAGTATTTT
TRBJ1-2 TRBV5-1 . TRBD1 CASSLGQASYGYTF TGCGCCAGCAGCTTAGGACAGGCTTCATATGGCTACACCTTC
TRBJ1-1 TRBV28 . . CASSPGGAVGDTEAFF TGTGCCAGCAGTCCCGGGGGGGCTGTCGGCGACACTGAAGCTTTCTTT
TRBJ2-7 TRBV5-3 . TRBD2 CARSRSGRSYEQYF TGTGCCAGAAGCCGTAGCGGGAGGTCCTACGAGCAGTACTTC
TRBJ2-1 TRBV5-1 . . CASSFGGNNEQFF TGCGCCAGCAGCTTCGGGGGTAACAATGAGCAGTTCTTC
TRBJ2-2 TRBV3-1/TRBV3-2 . TRBD1 CASSQRDRGAGELFF TGTGCCAGCAGCCAGAGGGACAGGGGGGCCGGGGAGCTGTTTTTT
TRBJ2-7 TRBV2 . TRBD1 CASRDRGFGDEQYF TGTGCCAGCAGGGACAGGGGATTTGGTGACGAGCAGTACTTC
TRBJ1-1 TRBV5-1 . TRBD1 CASSDQPTGGSGNTEAFF TGCGCCAGCAGCGACCAACCGACAGGGGGCTCGGGTAACACTGAAGCTTTCTTT
TRBJ2-1 TRBV4-2 few TRBD2 CASSQDPSGNNEQFF TGTGCCAGCAGCCAAGATCCTAGCGGCAACAATGAGCAGTTCTTC
TRBJ1-2 TRBV12-3/TRBV12-4 . . CASSLQLRSGYTF TGTGCCAGCAGTTTACAGTTGAGGTCGGGCTACACCTTC
TRBJ2-7 TRBV5-1 . TRBD1 CASSLSGQIYEQYF TGCGCCAGCAGCTTGTCGGGACAGATCTACGAGCAGTACTTC
TRBJ2-7 TRBV5-1 . . CASSSVQTRREQYF TGCGCCAGCAGCTCGGTACAAACTCGGAGGGAGCAGTACTTC
TRBJ2-3 TRBV28 . . CASSNRGSTDTQYF TGTGCCAGCAGTAACCGGGGAAGCACAGATACGCAGTATTTT
TRBJ2-6 TRBV9 . TRBD1 CASSVSRGNSGANVLTF TGTGCCAGCAGCGTAAGCAGGGGGAACTCTGGGGCCAACGTCCTGACTTTC
TRBJ1-1 TRBV18 . TRBD1 CASSWTGIVVNTEAFF TGTGCCAGCTCATGGACAGGGATTGTGGTGAACACTGAAGCTTTCTTT
TRBJ2-7 TRBV28 . . CASSSLLMYEQYF TGTGCCAGCAGTTCACTACTGATGTACGAGCAGTACTTC
TRBJ1-5 TRBV28 . . CATTDSNQPQHF TGTGCCACCACAGATAGCAATCAGCCCCAGCATTTT
TRBJ1-2 TRBV28 . TRBD1 CASSLRNRGGYTF TGTGCCAGCAGCTTACGAAACAGGGGTGGCTACACCTTC
TRBJ1-1 TRBV30 . . CAWSVRENTEAFF TGTGCCTGGAGTGTTCGGGAGAACACTGAAGCTTTCTTT
TRBJ2-4 TRBV4-1 few . CASSPFGDWAAKNIQYF TGCGCCAGCAGCCCTTTCGGGGATTGGGCGGCCAAAAACATTCAGTACTTC